These 30 T cell receptor beta chains originate from one sample sequenced in a study of Ad26.COV2.S vaccination and SARS-CoV-2 variants. Clones were sequenced by immunoSEQ multiplex PCR, and TCRdb holds only the in-frame ones, with some missing. The table lists approximately 480,000 clones, approximately 88% of them singletons, with more than 10% in the top ten. Treatment meaning: roughly 19 received Ad26.COV2.S at low or high dose, single or two shots; roughly five received placebo; per-sample allocation not given. Sampling occurred on day 63 after the first vaccine or placebo injection. The sample consisted of peripheral blood, taken in a trial of Ad26.COV2.S vaccine versus placebo. Receptors originate from a person aged 18 to 59 who received the Ad26.COV2.S COVID-19 vaccine or a placebo.

This chain uses TRBV5-1 with TRBJ1-2; D possibly corresponds to TRBD1 (6 bases). The CDR3 consists of 14 residues. Germline V gives CDR1 SGHRS, CDR2 YFSETQ. V lost 0 bases and J 4 bases, leaving 10 bases between the germline ends. The CDR3 sequence is CASSLDGGPYGYTF. The CDR3 DNA reads TGCGCCAGCAGCTTGGATGGGGGGCCCTATGGCTACACCTTC.

V gene TRBV28 combines with J gene TRBJ1-6; D not certain. With 2 bases removed from V and 9 bases from J, the gap between germline ends came to 17 bases. The V gene's germline CDR1 is MDHEN and CDR2 SYDVKM. The CDR3 is made up of 16 amino acids. Written as DNA, the CDR3 is TGTGCCAGCAGTTTAGAGGCCAGGCGTTTCGGTTCACCCCTCCACTTT. Its translation is CASSLEARRFGSPLHF.

This chain connects TRBV28 to TRBJ2-1; 12 bases are a match to TRBD2. This CDR3 is 16 amino acids long. Trimming at V came to 5 bases and at J to 7 bases, leaving 9 bases not matched to a gene. Germline V gives CDR1 MDHEN, CDR2 SYDVKM. This chain's CDR3 is CASSPPSSGRGNEQFF. For the CDR3, the DNA is TGTGCCAGCAGTCCGCCCTCTAGCGGGAGGGGGAATGAGCAGTTCTTC.

V gene TRBV5-6 combines with J gene TRBJ1-2; 8 positions match TRBD1. The CDR3 length is 15 residues. Looked up from germline, CDR1 is SGHDT and CDR2 is YYEEEE. V dropped 4 bases and J dropped 4; count of bases not matched to a gene: 9. The CDR3 bases are TGTGCCAGCAGCCCCCCGGGACAGGCGATCTATGGCTACACCTTC. Translating gives CASSPPGQAIYGYTF.

This clone occurred once. CDR3 nucleotides: TGTGCCAGAAGCTTCCGGGGGGTGACCCAGCATTTT. It yields the protein CARSFRGVTQHF. The chain is built from TRBV5-3 and TRBJ1-5; possible D gene TRBD1, 5 bases. TRBV5-3 is labeled an ORF, and its function is uncertain. The CDR3 is 12 residues long. V was trimmed by 2 bases and J by 11 bases, leaving 11 bases between them.

This chain uses TRBV5-5 with TRBJ2-1; perhaps TRBD2 as D (5 bases). The CDR3 is 14 amino acids. The germline V gene encodes CDR1 SGHKS and CDR2 YYEKEE (reference sequence). Trimming stripped 2 bases from V and 8 bases from J, with 14 bases between. The CDR3 sequence: CASSLPPYGDEQFF. The CDR3 bases are TGTGCCAGCAGCTTACCCCCGTACGGGGATGAGCAGTTCTTC.

This clone has more than one count but fewer than ten. V gene TRBV24-1 combines with J gene TRBJ2-1, with a weak D call TRBD1 (6 bases). Trimming took off 3 bases at V and 7 bases at J, with 27 bases between the two ends. Germline CDR1 and CDR2: KGHDR and SFDVKD. The CDR3 is 19 amino acids. The CDR3 DNA follows: TGTGCCACCAGTGATGGCAGGGGTTGGCTAGGTCTAAAGCGGAATGAGCAGTTCTTC. Residues: CATSDGRGWLGLKRNEQFF.

This clone has only one observation. V is TRBV27 and J is TRBJ1-1, with a tentative D call TRBD1 (6 bases). The V end lost 3 bases, the J end lost 2 bases, and 10 bases lay between the germline ends. The CDR3 sequence is 14 residues long. The germline V gene has CDR1 MNHEY and CDR2 SMNVEV (reference sequence). The CDR3 sequence: CASSFRGINTEAFF. DNA for the CDR3: TGTGCCAGCAGTTTTAGGGGGATTAACACTGAAGCTTTCTTT.

The rearrangement links TRBV11-3 to TRBJ2-1, with 10 bases identical to TRBD2. CDR1 and CDR2 from the germline V gene are SGHNT and YENEEA. The CDR3 sequence is 16 residues long. J gave up 9 bases and V 4 bases, and 12 bases lay outside the gene matches. The CDR3 nucleotides read TGTGCCAGCAGCTCAAAGAGCGGGAGGGCCTTAATTGAGCAGTTCTTC. Its translation is CASSSKSGRALIEQFF.

The chain joins TRBV6-4 to TRBJ2-1; 11 bases are shared with TRBD1. The CDR3 is 16 residues long. V trimming: 3 bases; J trimming: 6 bases; junction bases outside the gene matches: 7. CDR1 MRHNA and CDR2 SNTAGT come from the germline V gene. The CDR3 DNA follows: TGTGCCAGCAGTGAGTCCACGGGACAGGGGGTCAATGAGCAGTTCTTC. As protein: CASSESTGQGVNEQFF.

This rearrangement joins TRBV30 to TRBJ1-2, with D perhaps matching TRBD1 (6 bases). The germline V gene has CDR1 GTSNPN and CDR2 SVGIG (reference sequence). V lost 0 bases to trimming and J lost 1 base, with 9 bases between them. CDR3 length: 14 residues. CDR3 DNA: TGTGCCTGGAGTGTCGGGGGCGATAACTATGGCTACACCTTC. Amino acids: CAWSVGGDNYGYTF. The variable domain in full, completed from reference TRBV30 and TRBJ1-2, reads SQTIHQWPATLVQPVGSPLSLECTVEGTSNPNLYWYRQAAGRGLQLLFYSVGIGQISSEVPQNLSASRPQDRQFILSSKKLLLSDSGFYLCAWSVGGDNYGYTFGSGTRLTVV.

This clone was recorded once. The rearrangement joins TRBV4-3 to TRBJ1-6; D is undetermined. Trimming pared 0 bases from V and 7 bases from J, leaving 16 bases between. The CDR3 sequence is 17 residues long. Germline V CDR1 and CDR2: LGHNA, YSLEER. Here the CDR3 reads CASSQEAYGVRNSPLHF. The DNA for the CDR3 is TGCGCCAGCAGCCAAGAAGCGTATGGGGTTAGGAATTCACCCCTCCACTTT.

V is TRBV30 and J is TRBJ1-5, with a weak D call TRBD1 (6 bases). Trimming removed 5 bases at V and 1 base at J, with 9 bases between. The CDR3 is made up of 13 amino acids. The germline gives CDR1 GTSNPN, CDR2 SVGIG (reference sequence). The CDR3: CAWATGSNQPQHF. The CDR3 region has the DNA TGTGCCTGGGCAACAGGGAGCAATCAGCCCCAGCATTTT.

The gene calls are TRBV27 and TRBJ2-1; tentative D call: TRBD2 (5 bases). This CDR3 region has 14 residues. Germline-derived CDR1 and CDR2 are MNHEY and SMNVEV (reference sequence). Trimming pared 5 bases from V and 5 bases from J, leaving 13 bases between. CDR3 in DNA: TGTGCCAGCAGTCGCAGCGGAGAGCACAATGAGCAGTTCTTC. Amino acid sequence: CASSRSGEHNEQFF.

The chain joins TRBV5-4 to TRBJ2-7, with D unclear. The germline gives CDR1 SGHNT, CDR2 YYREEE (reference sequence). The CDR3 runs to 13 residues. V dropped 3 bases and J dropped 2 bases, with 9 bases sitting between them. The CDR3 is CASSSDLTYEQYF. The CDR3, as DNA: TGTGCCAGCAGCTCCGACCTTACCTACGAGCAGTACTTC. The whole variable domain, filled in from reference TRBV5-4 and TRBJ2-7, reads ETGVTQSPTHLIKTRGQQVTLRCSSQSGHNTVSWYQQALGQGPQFIFQYYREEENGRGNFPPRFSGLQFPNYSSELNVNALELDDSALYLCASSSDLTYEQYFGPGTRLTVT.

This clone was observed a single time. The CDR3 DNA reads as TGCGCCAGCAGCCCCGCGACTACCCACCAGGGAAATACGCAGTATTTT. This encodes CASSPATTHQGNTQYF. The chain combines TRBV4-3 with TRBJ2-3; perhaps D is TRBD1 or TRBD2 (5 bases each). V was pared by 4 bases and J by 7 bases, with 21 bases between. CDR1 and CDR2 (germline): LGHNA, YSLEER. The CDR3 covers 16 residues.

Notes on this clone: Other nucleotide sequences from this sample produce the same CDR3. The chain employs TRBV28 and TRBJ2-1, with D tentatively TRBD1 or TRBD2 (5 bases each). The CDR3 sequence is 14 residues long. CDR1 is MDHEN and CDR2 is SYDVKM in the germline V gene. With 3 bases removed from V and 1 base from J, the gap between germline ends came to 7 bases. The chain's CDR3 is CASSFGGSYNEQFF. DNA of the CDR3: TGTGCCAGCAGTTTTGGGGGTTCCTACAATGAGCAGTTCTTC.

The chain recombines TRBV13 with TRBJ1-4; D ambiguous. Germline V CDR1 and CDR2: PRHDT, FYEKMQ (reference sequence). V was pared by 6 bases and J by 7 bases, with 12 bases between. The CDR3 has 13 residues. This chain's CDR3 is CASRDGRGEKLFF. The DNA of the CDR3 is TGTGCCAGCAGAGACGGGAGAGGTGAAAAACTGTTTTTT.

J is TRBJ2-5 and V is TRBV2; D may be TRBD2 (6 bases). Germline V CDR1 and CDR2: SNHLY, FYNNEI. The ends were cut back, 4 bases at V and 7 bases at J, with 7 bases in the middle. This CDR3 region has 11 residues. In DNA, the CDR3 is TGTGCCAGCAGTGGGGGAGGGACCCAGTACTTC. This translates into CASSGGGTQYF.

The V gene is TRBV5-4, the J gene TRBJ2-3; D is possibly TRBD1 (6 bases). This CDR3 has 15 amino acids. V was trimmed by 4 bases and J by 4 bases, leaving 16 bases between them. Germline CDR1 reads SGHNT; CDR2 reads YYREEE (reference sequence). The CDR3 coding sequence is TGTGCCAGCAGCCTAACAGGGTTGTCGTCAGATACGCAGTATTTT. It specifies CASSLTGLSSDTQYF.

This rearrangement joins TRBV6-5 to TRBJ2-7; the D is unclear. Germline CDR1 is MNHEY and CDR2 is SVGAGI. V was clipped by 6 bases and J by 0 bases, with 6 bases between them. The CDR3 is 12 amino acids. This CDR3 is CASRSNSYEQYF. The CDR3 coding sequence is TGTGCCAGCAGGAGTAACTCCTACGAGCAGTACTTC.

This sequence joins TRBV11-2 and TRBJ2-1; D possibly uses TRBD1 or TRBD2 (5 bases each). The V end lost 7 bases, the J end lost 0 bases, and 13 bases lay between the germline ends. Germline CDR1 and CDR2: SGHAT and FQNNGV. The CDR3 covers 15 residues. The CDR3 spells CASILWGTSYNEQFF. DNA for the CDR3: TGTGCCAGCATCCTCTGGGGGACCTCCTACAATGAGCAGTTCTTC. Together with reference TRBV11-2 and TRBJ2-1, the CDR3 gives the full variable domain: EAGVAQSPRYKIIEKRQSVAFWCNPISGHATLYWYQQILGQGPKLLIQFQNNGVVDDSQLPKDRFSAERLKGVDSTLKIQPAKLEDSAVYLCASILWGTSYNEQFFGPGTRLTVL.

V usage is TRBV7-8 and J usage is TRBJ2-7, with D perhaps matching TRBD1 (5 bases). The germline gives CDR1 SGHVS, CDR2 FQNEAQ. The V gene lost 3 bases and the J gene lost 2 bases, with 14 bases spanning the gap. The CDR3 totals 15 residues. The CDR3 loop is CASSLGSGPTYEQYF. In DNA form, the CDR3 reads TGTGCCAGCAGCTTGGGTTCAGGGCCAACCTACGAGCAGTACTTC.

The V call is TRBV2, the J call TRBJ1-1; possibly TRBD1 for D (5 bases). Germline assignment: CDR1 SNHLY and CDR2 FYNNEI. The CDR3 runs to 13 residues. V gave up 6 bases and J gave up 0 bases, with 8 bases separating them. The CDR3 coding sequence is TGTGCCAGCAGAGAGACAGTGAACACTGAAGCTTTCTTT. It specifies CASRETVNTEAFF.

The J gene is TRBJ1-4, the V gene TRBV18, with no clear D. The CDR3 has 14 residues. With 3 bases removed from V and 5 bases from J, the gap between germline ends came to 10 bases. Per the germline V gene, CDR1 is KGHSH and CDR2 is LQKENI. The CDR3 here is CASSPLRSNEKLFF. As DNA, the CDR3 is TGTGCCAGCTCACCGTTGAGGTCCAATGAAAAACTGTTTTTT.

The chain carries TRBV7-2 and TRBJ2-3, with 9 bases identical to TRBD1. The CDR3 totals 16 residues. The trim removed 1 base at V and 2 bases at J, leaving 4 bases unmatched. Per germline, CDR1 SGHTA and CDR2 FQGNSA. The chain's CDR3 is CASSLEGTGLTDTQYF. CDR3 nucleotides: TGTGCCAGCAGCTTAGAAGGGACAGGGCTCACAGATACGCAGTATTTT.

V and J are TRBV19 and TRBJ1-1, with TRBD1 matching over 8 bases. Germline V gene lookup returns CDR1 LNHDA and CDR2 SQIVND (reference sequence). V lost 4 bases and J lost 0; bases outside the gene matches: 1. The CDR3 covers 14 residues. CDR3 sequence reads: CASSRTGLNTEAFF. For the CDR3, the DNA is TGTGCCAGTAGTAGGACAGGGTTGAACACTGAAGCTTTCTTT.

This chain joins TRBV3-1 (or the pseudogene TRBV3-2) and TRBJ1-3; D ambiguous. The V end lost 1 base, the J end lost 4 bases, and 5 bases lay between the germline ends. The CDR3 runs to 13 residues. Germline V gene sequence: CDR1 LGHDT, CDR2 YNNKEL (reference sequence). In DNA form, the CDR3 reads TGTGCCAGCAGCCAAGCCGGGGGAAACACCATATATTTT. Translated, it gives CASSQAGGNTIYF.

This chain joins TRBV6-2 or TRBV6-3 and TRBJ2-5; 8 positions agree with TRBD1. Unmatched junction bases numbered 21, after V lost 2 bases and J lost 4 bases. The germline gives CDR1 MNHEY, CDR2 SVGEGT. CDR3 length equals 20 residues. The CDR3: CASSYTERLRTTGEGETQYF. CDR3 DNA: TGTGCCAGCAGTTACACCGAACGCCTCCGTACGACAGGGGAAGGAGAGACCCAGTACTTC.

The V and J genes are TRBV7-2 and TRBJ2-1; TRBD2 agrees at 8 bases. The CDR3 totals 15 residues. Trimming removed 1 base from V and 5 bases from J; junction bases left unmatched: 4. CDR1 is SGHTA and CDR2 is FQGNSA in the germline V gene. The CDR3 coding sequence is TGTGCCAGCAGCTTAGACCGGGGGGGTAACAATGAGCAGTTCTTC. Encoded protein: CASSLDRGGNNEQFF.